The rows below give T cell receptor beta chains drawn from one sample of a study of regulatory T cells in long-lasting Graves disease. TCRdb itself ran the multiplex PCR reads through MiXCR, one entry per CDR3 protein. The sample consists of a few hundred thousand distinct CDR3 sequences, about an eighth of them appearing once. These sequences were also reported in another study, on T cells in Graves' hyperthyroidism and ophthalmopathy.

Sample: peripheral blood mononuclear cells (PBMCs), taken at new diagnosis, from a patient treated with antithyroid drugs. Source of these receptors: a woman aged 18-30 years with Graves disease. Both conserved end residues are part of each CDR3. Each record gives: D gene, V gene, J gene, clone size, CDR3 protein, CDR3 DNA. A D gene is named only where the DNA matches it firmly. Clone size, where shown, is once, few, many, or a class for clones that have expanded.

>-|TRBV15|TRBJ1-5|many
CATSSYRPVRNQPQHF
TGTGCCACCAGCAGTTATAGACCTGTCCGTAATCAGCCCCAGCATTTT
>TRBD1|TRBV10-3|TRBJ2-7|-
CAISGQAPYEQYF
TGTGCCATCTCGGGACAGGCCCCCTACGAGCAGTACTTC
>-|TRBV25-1|TRBJ1-2|many
CASSDQLYERGRGYTF
TGTGCCAGCAGTGATCAGTTATACGAGAGGGGTAGGGGCTACACCTTC
>-|TRBV5-1|TRBJ2-2|many
CASRRTINLGGELFF
TGCGCCAGCCGACGCACTATAAACCTCGGCGGGGAGCTGTTTTTT
>-|TRBV14|TRBJ1-2|many
CASSQVVGQSGYTF
TGTGCCAGCAGCCAAGTTGTAGGGCAGAGTGGCTACACCTTC
>-|TRBV10-3|TRBJ2-7|many
CAISDDSPSSYEQYF
TGTGCCATCAGTGATGACAGCCCGAGCTCCTACGAGCAGTACTTC
>-|TRBV20-1|TRBJ1-2|few
CSASYPGGIGYGYTF
TGCAGTGCTAGTTATCCTGGGGGAATAGGCTATGGCTACACCTTC
>-|TRBV2|TRBJ1-3|many
CASSPRSLSGNTIYF
TGTGCCAGCTCCCCGCGCTCACTCTCTGGAAACACCATATATTTT
>TRBD1|TRBV12-3/TRBV12-4|TRBJ2-1|many
CASSGQGAMYEQFF
TGTGCCAGCAGTGGACAGGGGGCAATGTATGAGCAGTTCTTC
>-|TRBV7-9|TRBJ1-4|many
CASSLEQGDWNEKLFF
TGTGCCAGCAGCTTAGAGCAGGGCGATTGGAATGAAAAACTGTTTTTT
>-|TRBV27|TRBJ1-1|many
CASSLFRETEAFF
TGTGCCAGCAGTTTATTTAGAGAGACTGAAGCTTTCTTT
>-|TRBV28|TRBJ2-7|many
CASSDGKTYEQYF
TGTGCCAGCAGCGACGGGAAGACCTACGAGCAGTACTTC
>-|TRBV6-1|TRBJ2-1|many
CATARANEQFF
TGTGCCACAGCACGGGCCAATGAGCAGTTCTTC
>TRBD1|TRBV28|TRBJ2-7|many
CASSLRGQGQGEQYF
TGTGCCAGCAGTTTACGGGGACAGGGGCAGGGTGAGCAGTACTTC
>TRBD2|TRBV10-3|TRBJ2-1|many
CATLPLAGATSEQFF
TGTGCCACCCTACCACTAGCGGGGGCGACAAGTGAGCAGTTCTTC
>-|TRBV11-2|TRBJ2-5|many
CASSLDREETQYF
TGTGCCAGCAGCTTAGACAGGGAAGAGACCCAGTACTTC
>TRBD2|TRBV28|TRBJ2-5|many
CASSPSGRGETQYF
TGTGCCAGCAGTCCTAGCGGGAGAGGAGAGACCCAGTACTTC
>-|TRBV12-3/TRBV12-4|TRBJ2-5|many
CASSFSLTGGGETQYF
TGTGCCAGCAGTTTTTCCCTTACCGGGGGAGGCGAGACCCAGTACTTC
>-|TRBV7-9|TRBJ1-1|many
CASSFVTAEAFF
TGTGCCAGCAGCTTCGTAACAGCTGAAGCTTTCTTT
>TRBD2|TRBV10-3|TRBJ2-5|-
CAISESLAEETQYF
TGTGCCATCAGTGAAAGTCTAGCGGAAGAGACCCAGTACTTC
>TRBD2|TRBV7-3|TRBJ2-2|many
CASSLIPGGASTGELFF
TGTGCCAGCAGCTTAATCCCCGGGGGGGCTAGCACCGGGGAGCTGTTTTTT
>TRBD2|TRBV7-2|TRBJ2-1|many
CASSLPTEGTRSFGEQFF
TGTGCCAGCAGCTTGCCTACGGAAGGGACTAGATCGTTCGGTGAGCAGTTCTTC
>TRBD1|TRBV7-2|TRBJ1-6|many
CASSETGTGIRLDNSPLHF
TGTGCCAGCAGCGAAACCGGGACAGGAATCCGCCTGGATAATTCACCCCTCCACTTT
>TRBD2|TRBV12-3/TRBV12-4|TRBJ2-2|many
CASSWGTSWNTGELFF
TGTGCCAGCAGTTGGGGGACTAGCTGGAACACCGGGGAGCTGTTTTTT
>TRBD1|TRBV20-1|TRBJ2-1|-
CSGIDRGPYNEQFF
TGCAGTGGGATAGACAGGGGGCCCTACAATGAGCAGTTCTTC
>-|TRBV2|TRBJ2-5|many
CASNGGTQYF
TGTGCCAGTAATGGAGGGACCCAGTACTTC